This T cell receptor (beta chain) was recorded in a study of regulatory T cells in long-lasting Graves disease. Study-wide points: Persistent disease samples used TRBV28, TRBJ1-2 and TRBJ2-5 preferentially.

Arm-PCR of CDR3 regions with iRepertoire HTBI primers generated TCR beta libraries. A single record per CDR3 protein comes from TCRdb applying MiXCR to the multiplex PCR reads. The table lists about 660,000 distinct CDR3 sequences, around 30% of them singletons. Regarding this clonotype: Its antigen is still unknown.

Stated time point: persistent/refractory GD, antithyroid drugs over 5 years with positive TRAb. After RNA was extracted from PBMCs, the TCR library was made from it. Criteria from the American Thyroid Association guidelines were applied to diagnose Graves' disease. Trimming shortened V by 1 base and J by 4 bases, and 11 bases separated the two germline ends. Germline V CDR1 and CDR2: LGHDT, YNNKEL (reference sequence). The CDR3 has 15 residues. This receptor was identified in a female donor with Graves disease. The starting material was peripheral blood mononuclear cells (PBMCs), obtained when the disease was refractory, from a patient treated with antithyroid drugs. V usage is TRBV3-1 and J usage is TRBJ1-3; D is ambiguous. CDR3 coding DNA: TGTGCCAGCAGCCAAGCCCGGGCACGAGGAAACACCATATATTTT. Its protein is CASSQARARGNTIYF.